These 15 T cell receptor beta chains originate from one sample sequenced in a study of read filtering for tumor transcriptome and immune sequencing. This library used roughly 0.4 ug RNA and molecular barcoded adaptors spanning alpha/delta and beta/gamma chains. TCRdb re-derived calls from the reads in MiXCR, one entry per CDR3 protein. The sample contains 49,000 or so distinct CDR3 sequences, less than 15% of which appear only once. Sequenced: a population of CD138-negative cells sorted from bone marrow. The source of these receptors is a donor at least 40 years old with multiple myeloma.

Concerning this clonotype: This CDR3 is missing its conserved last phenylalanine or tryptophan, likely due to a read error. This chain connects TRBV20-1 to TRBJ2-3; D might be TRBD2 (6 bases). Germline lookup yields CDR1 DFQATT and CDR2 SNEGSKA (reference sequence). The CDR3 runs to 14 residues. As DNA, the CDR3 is TGCAGTGCTAGAGACGGGAGCAGCACAGATGCGCAGTATCTT. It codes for CSARDGSSTDAQYL.

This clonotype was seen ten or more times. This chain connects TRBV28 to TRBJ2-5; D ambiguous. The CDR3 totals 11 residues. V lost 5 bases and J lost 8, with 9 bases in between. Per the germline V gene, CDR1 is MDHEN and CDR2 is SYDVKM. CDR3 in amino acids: CASSLKGTQYF. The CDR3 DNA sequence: TGTGCCAGCAGTCTAAAGGGAACCCAGTACTTC.

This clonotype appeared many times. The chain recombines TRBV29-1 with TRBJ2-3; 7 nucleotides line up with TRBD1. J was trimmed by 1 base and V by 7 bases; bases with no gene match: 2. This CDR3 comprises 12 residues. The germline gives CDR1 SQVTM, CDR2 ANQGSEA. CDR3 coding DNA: TGCAGCGCCGGACAGGGCACAGATACGCAGTATTTT. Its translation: CSAGQGTDTQYF.

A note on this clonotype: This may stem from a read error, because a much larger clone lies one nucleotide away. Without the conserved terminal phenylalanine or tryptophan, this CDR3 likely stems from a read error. DNA for the CDR3: TGCAGCGTTGTACCGACTAGCGGGAGCTCCTACGAGCAGTACTCC. This gives the protein CSVVPTSGSSYEQYS. The gene calls are TRBV29-1 and TRBJ2-7, with 12 bases identical to TRBD2. The V gene's germline CDR1 is SQVTM and CDR2 ANQGSEA. V was clipped by 4 bases and J by 0 bases; unmatched bases: 4. The CDR3 consists of 15 residues.

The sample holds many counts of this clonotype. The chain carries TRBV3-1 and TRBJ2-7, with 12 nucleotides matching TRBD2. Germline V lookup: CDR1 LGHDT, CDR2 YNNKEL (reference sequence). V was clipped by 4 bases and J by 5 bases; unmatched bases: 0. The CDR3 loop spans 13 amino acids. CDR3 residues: CASSRLAGDEQYF. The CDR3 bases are TGTGCCAGCAGCCGACTAGCGGGAGACGAGCAGTACTTC.

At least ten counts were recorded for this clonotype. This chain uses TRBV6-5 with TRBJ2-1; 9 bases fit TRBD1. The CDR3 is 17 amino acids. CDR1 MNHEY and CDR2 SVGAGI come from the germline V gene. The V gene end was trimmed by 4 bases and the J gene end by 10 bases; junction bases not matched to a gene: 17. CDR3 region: CASSFSGQGRTRLEQFF. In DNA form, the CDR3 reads TGTGCCAGCAGTTTTTCAGGACAGGGGAGGACTAGACTCGAGCAGTTCTTC.

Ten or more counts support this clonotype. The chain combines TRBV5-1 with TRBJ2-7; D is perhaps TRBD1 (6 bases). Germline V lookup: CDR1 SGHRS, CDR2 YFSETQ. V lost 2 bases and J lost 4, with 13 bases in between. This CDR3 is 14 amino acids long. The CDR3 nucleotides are TGCGCCAGCAGCTTACAACGGGACACGTACGAGCAGTACTTC. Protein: CASSLQRDTYEQYF.

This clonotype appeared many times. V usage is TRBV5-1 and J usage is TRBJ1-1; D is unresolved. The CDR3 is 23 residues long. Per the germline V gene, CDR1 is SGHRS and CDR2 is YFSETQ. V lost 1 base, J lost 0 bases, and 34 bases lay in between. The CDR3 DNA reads TGCGCCAGCAGCTTGACCCAGCGGTACCCCAACGGTGGGCGATCACTAATGAACACTGAAGCTTTCTTT. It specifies CASSLTQRYPNGGRSLMNTEAFF.

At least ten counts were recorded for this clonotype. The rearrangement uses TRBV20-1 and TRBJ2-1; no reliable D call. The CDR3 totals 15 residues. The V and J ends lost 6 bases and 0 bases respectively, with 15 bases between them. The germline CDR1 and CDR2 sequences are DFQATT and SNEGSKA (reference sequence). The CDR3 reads CSADKDGSSYNEQFF. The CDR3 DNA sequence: TGCAGTGCCGATAAGGACGGAAGCTCCTACAATGAGCAGTTCTTC.

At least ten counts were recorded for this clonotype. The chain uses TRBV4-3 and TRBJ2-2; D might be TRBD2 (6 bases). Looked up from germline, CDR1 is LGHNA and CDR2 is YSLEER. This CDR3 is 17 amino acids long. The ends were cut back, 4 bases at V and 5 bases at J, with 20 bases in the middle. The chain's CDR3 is CASSPFLGRPGTGELFF. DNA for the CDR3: TGCGCCAGCAGCCCGTTCCTGGGGAGGCCGGGGACCGGGGAGCTGTTTTTT.

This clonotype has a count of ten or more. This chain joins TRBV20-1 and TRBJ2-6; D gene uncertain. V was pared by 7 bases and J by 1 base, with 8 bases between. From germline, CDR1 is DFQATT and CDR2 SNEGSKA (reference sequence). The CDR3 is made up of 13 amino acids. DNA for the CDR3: TGCAGTGTCCCGGATTCTGGGGCCAACGTCCTGACTTTC. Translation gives CSVPDSGANVLTF.

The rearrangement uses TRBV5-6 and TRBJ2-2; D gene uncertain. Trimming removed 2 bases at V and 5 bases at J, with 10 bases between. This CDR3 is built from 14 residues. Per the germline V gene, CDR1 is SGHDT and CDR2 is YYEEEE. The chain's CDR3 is CASSLAGKTGELFF. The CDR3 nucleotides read TGTGCCAGCAGCTTAGCTGGGAAGACCGGGGAGCTGTTTTTT.

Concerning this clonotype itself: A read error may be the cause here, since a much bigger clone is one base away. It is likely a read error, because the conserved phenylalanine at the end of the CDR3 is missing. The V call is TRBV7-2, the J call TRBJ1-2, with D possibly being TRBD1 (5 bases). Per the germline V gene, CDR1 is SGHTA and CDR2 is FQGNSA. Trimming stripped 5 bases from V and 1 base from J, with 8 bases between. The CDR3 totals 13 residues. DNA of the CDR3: TGTGCCAGCAGCCCAGACAGTAACTATGGCTACACCATC. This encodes CASSPDSNYGYTI.

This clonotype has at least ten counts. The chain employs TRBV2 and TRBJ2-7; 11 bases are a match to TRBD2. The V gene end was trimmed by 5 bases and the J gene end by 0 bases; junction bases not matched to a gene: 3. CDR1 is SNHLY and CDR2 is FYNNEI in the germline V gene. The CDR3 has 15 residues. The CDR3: CASSTTSGASYEQYF. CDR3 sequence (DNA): TGTGCCAGCAGTACGACTAGCGGGGCCTCCTACGAGCAGTACTTC.

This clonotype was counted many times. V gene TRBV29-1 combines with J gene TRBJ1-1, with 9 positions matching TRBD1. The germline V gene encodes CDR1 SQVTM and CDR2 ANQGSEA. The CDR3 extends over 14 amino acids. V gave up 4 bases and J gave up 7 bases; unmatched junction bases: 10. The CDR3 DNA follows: TGCAGCGTTGCCGGGACAGGGACGGGGATTGAAGCTTTCTTT. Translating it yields CSVAGTGTGIEAFF.